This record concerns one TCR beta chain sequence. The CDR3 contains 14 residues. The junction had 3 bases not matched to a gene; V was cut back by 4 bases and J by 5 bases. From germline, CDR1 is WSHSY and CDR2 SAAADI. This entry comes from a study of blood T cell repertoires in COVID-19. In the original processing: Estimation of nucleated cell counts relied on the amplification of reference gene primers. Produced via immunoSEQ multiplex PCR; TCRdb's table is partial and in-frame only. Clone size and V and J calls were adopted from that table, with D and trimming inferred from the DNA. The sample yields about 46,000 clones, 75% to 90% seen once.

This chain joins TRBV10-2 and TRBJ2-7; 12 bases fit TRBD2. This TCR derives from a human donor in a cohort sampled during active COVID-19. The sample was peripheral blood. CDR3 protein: CASSVTSGSNEQYF. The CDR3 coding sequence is TGCGCCAGCAGTGTGACTAGCGGGAGTAACGAGCAGTACTTC.